This T cell receptor (beta chain) was retrieved from a study of shared clonotypes between healthy human individuals. The assay was immunoSEQ multiplex PCR, and TCRdb's table has in-frame clones only and misses some. The sample includes over 2 million clones, 80% to 95% of them seen just once. The germline gives CDR1 SGHVS, CDR2 FQNEAQ. Trimming took off 4 bases at V and 4 bases at J, with 14 bases between the two ends. The CDR3 is 14 residues long. Sequences were obtained from naive CD4+ T cells from PBMCs. Subset reported: CD45RA+ positively selected. This sequence was found in a man aged 18 to 29 in good health. Some clones in this sample may be carry-over from other donors' samples. The chain uses TRBV7-8 and TRBJ2-7, with a weak D call TRBD2 (6 bases). The CDR3: CASSSRTTGYEQYF. In DNA, the CDR3 is TGTGCCAGCAGCTCTCGGACTACGGGGTACGAGCAGTACTTC.